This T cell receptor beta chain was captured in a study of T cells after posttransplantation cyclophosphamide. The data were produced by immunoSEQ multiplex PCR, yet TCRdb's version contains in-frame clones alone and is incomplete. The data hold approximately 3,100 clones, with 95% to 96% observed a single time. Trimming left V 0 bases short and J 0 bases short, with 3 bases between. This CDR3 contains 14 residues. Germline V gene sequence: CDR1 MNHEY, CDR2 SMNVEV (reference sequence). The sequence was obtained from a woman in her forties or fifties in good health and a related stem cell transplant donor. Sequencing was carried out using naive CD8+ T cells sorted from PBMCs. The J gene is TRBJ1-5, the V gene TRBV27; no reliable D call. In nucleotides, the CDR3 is TGTGCCAGCAGTTTATCATATAGCAATCAGCCCCAGCATTTT. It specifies CASSLSYSNQPQHF.